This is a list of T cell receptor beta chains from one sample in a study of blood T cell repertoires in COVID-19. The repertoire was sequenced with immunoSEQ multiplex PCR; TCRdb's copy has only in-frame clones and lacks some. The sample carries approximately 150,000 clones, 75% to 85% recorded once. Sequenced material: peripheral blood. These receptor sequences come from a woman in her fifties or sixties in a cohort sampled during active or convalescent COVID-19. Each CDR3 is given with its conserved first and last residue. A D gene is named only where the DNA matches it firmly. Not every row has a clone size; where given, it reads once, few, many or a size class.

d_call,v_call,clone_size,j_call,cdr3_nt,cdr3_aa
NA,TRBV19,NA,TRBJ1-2,TGTGCCAGTAGTATTAGGAGTCCCCCGGGCTATGGCTACACCTTC,CASSIRSPPGYGYTF
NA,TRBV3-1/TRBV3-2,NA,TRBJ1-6,TGTGCCAGCAGCCAAGAGGGGGCAAATAATTCACCCCTCCACTTT,CASSQEGANNSPLHF
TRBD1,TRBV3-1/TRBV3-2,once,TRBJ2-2,TGTGCCAGCAGGGGGACAGGGCGCACCGGGGAGCTGTTTTTT,CASRGTGRTGELFF
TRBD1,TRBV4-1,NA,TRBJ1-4,TGCGCCAGCAACCGGGACAGCAATGAAAAACTGTTTTTT,CASNRDSNEKLFF
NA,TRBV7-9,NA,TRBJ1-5,TGTGCCAGCACACAGGACGGTAGCAATCAGCCCCAGCATTTT,CASTQDGSNQPQHF
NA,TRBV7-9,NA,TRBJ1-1,TGTGCCAGCAGCCCCGGGGTGCAGGGGCGCGCCCCGAACACTGAAGCTTTCTTT,CASSPGVQGRAPNTEAFF
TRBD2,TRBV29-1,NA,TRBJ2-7,TGCAGCGTTGATTCGGGGGGTAGCTCCTACGAGCAGTACTTC,CSVDSGGSSYEQYF
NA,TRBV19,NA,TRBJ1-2,TGTGCCAGTACTGGCAGGGTCTATGGCTACACCTTC,CASTGRVYGYTF
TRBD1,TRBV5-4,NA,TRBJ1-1,TGTGCCAGCAGCATACGACAGGGTGACACTGAAGCTTTCTTT,CASSIRQGDTEAFF
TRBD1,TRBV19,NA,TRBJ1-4,TGTGCCAGTAGTATAGGGTCCTCAACAGGGGACGAAAAACTGTTTTTT,CASSIGSSTGDEKLFF
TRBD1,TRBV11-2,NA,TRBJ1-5,TGTGCCAGCAGCCTAAGGGTACAGGGGACTAATCAGCCCCAGCATTTT,CASSLRVQGTNQPQHF
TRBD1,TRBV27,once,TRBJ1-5,TGTGCCAGCAGTTTCTCAGGGGGTCAGCCCCAGCATTTT,CASSFSGGQPQHF
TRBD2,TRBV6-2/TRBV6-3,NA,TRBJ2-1,TGTGCCAGCAGTTGGGCCGGGACTAGCGGGTACAATGAGCAGTTCTTC,CASSWAGTSGYNEQFF
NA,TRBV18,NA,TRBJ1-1,TGTGCCAGCTCACCTTTCAGAAACCATGAAGCTTTCTTT,CASSPFRNHEAFF
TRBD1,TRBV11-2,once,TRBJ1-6,TGTGCCAGCAGCCTCTGGGACAGGGCGAATTTTTCACCCCTCCACTTT,CASSLWDRANFSPLHF
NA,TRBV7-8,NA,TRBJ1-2,TGTGCCAGCAGCCCCGAGGGTACCTATGGCTACACCTTC,CASSPEGTYGYTF
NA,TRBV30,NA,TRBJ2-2,TGTGCCTGGAGTGTACGCAGGCCATCCGGGGAGCTGTTTTTT,CAWSVRRPSGELFF
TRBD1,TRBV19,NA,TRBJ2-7,TGTGCCAGTAGTACTAGGACAGGATCCTACGAGCAGTACTTC,CASSTRTGSYEQYF
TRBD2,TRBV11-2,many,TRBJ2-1,TGTGCCAGCAGCTTGCTAGCGGGGAGCAATGAGCAGTTCTTC,CASSLLAGSNEQFF
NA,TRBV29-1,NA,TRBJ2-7,TGCAGCGTTGTGGTCGGGTCCGAGGGCGAGCAGTACTTC,CSVVVGSEGEQYF
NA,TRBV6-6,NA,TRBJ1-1,TGTGCCAGCAGTTACTCGAGGCGAGATTATGAAGCTTTCTTT,CASSYSRRDYEAFF
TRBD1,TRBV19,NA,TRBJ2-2,TGTGCCAGTAGTAAGGACAGGGCAGCCGGGGAGCTGTTTTTT,CASSKDRAAGELFF
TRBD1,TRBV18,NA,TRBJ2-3,TGTGCCAGCTCACCACCGCGGGACAGGGGTTCTGATACGCAGTATTTT,CASSPPRDRGSDTQYF
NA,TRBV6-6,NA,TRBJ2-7,TGTGCCAGCGTTGGGACTGACTACGAGCAGTACTTC,CASVGTDYEQYF